A selection of T cell receptor beta chains follows, all from one sample in a study of T cell changes during pregnancy in multiple sclerosis. Assay: immunoSEQ multiplex PCR; the TCRdb copy retains only in-frame clones and omits some. The repertoire holds approximately 120,000 clones, with around 97% as singletons. Sample: peripheral blood, taken after pregnancy. The receptors come from a female donor with multiple sclerosis, enrolled in a pregnancy study. Each CDR3 is given with its conserved first and last residue. Each record gives: J gene, clone size, CDR3 length, V gene, D gene, CDR3 protein, CDR3 DNA. D genes are given only for firm matches. Rows give clone size only sometimes, using once, few, many, or a class for an expanded clone.

>TRBJ1-2|.|17|TRBV15|TRBD1
CATSSPGQGLGNYGYTF
TGTGCCACCAGCAGTCCGGGACAGGGTTTGGGTAACTATGGCTACACCTTC
>TRBJ2-2|.|13|TRBV29-1|TRBD1
CSALTGGSGELFF
TGCAGCGCTCTGACAGGGGGATCCGGGGAGCTGTTTTTT
>TRBJ2-1|.|16|TRBV9|TRBD2
CASSVLGTSGNNEQFF
TGTGCCAGCAGCGTGCTCGGGACTAGCGGGAACAATGAGCAGTTCTTC
>TRBJ2-1|.|14|TRBV7-2|.
CASSPGTHNNEQFF
TGTGCCAGCAGCCCCGGGACACATAACAATGAGCAGTTCTTC
>TRBJ2-1|.|15|TRBV6-5|TRBD1
CASRSRQGAHNEQFF
TGTGCCAGCAGGTCACGACAGGGGGCCCACAATGAGCAGTTCTTC
>TRBJ1-2|.|13|TRBV6-1|.
CASSELPGDGYTF
TGTGCCAGCAGTGAACTCCCAGGGGATGGCTACACCTTC
>TRBJ2-1|.|16|TRBV4-2|TRBD2
CASSQERGGVYNEQFF
TGTGCCAGCAGCCAAGAACGGGGGGGGGTCTACAATGAGCAGTTCTTC
>TRBJ1-4|.|14|TRBV5-1|.
CASSFGRLNEKLFF
TGCGCCAGCAGCTTTGGGAGGTTGAATGAAAAACTGTTTTTT
>TRBJ2-1|.|14|TRBV5-6|TRBD2
CASSFGTNYNEQFF
TGTGCCAGCAGCTTCGGGACTAACTACAATGAGCAGTTCTTC
>TRBJ2-7|.|15|TRBV6-5|.
CASRQGRTSSYEQYF
TGTGCCAGCAGACAGGGACGGACTAGCTCCTACGAGCAGTACTTC
>TRBJ2-2|.|13|TRBV28|TRBD1
CASGDRGHGELFF
TGTGCCAGCGGCGACAGGGGCCACGGGGAGCTGTTTTTT
>TRBJ2-2|.|19|TRBV29-1|.
CSVVSGTSIWGEPTGELFF
TGCAGCGTTGTGTCAGGGACTTCTATTTGGGGAGAGCCCACCGGGGAGCTGTTTTTT
>TRBJ2-7|.|13|TRBV27|.
CASSLLSTYEQYF
TGTGCCAGCAGTTTGCTTAGTACCTACGAGCAGTACTTC
>TRBJ2-1|.|14|TRBV5-1|.
CASSPRPGAVEQFF
TGCGCCAGCAGCCCCCGGCCTGGGGCGGTTGAGCAGTTCTTC
>TRBJ2-1|.|13|TRBV29-1|.
CSVGPGSYNEQFF
TGCAGCGTTGGCCCGGGTTCCTACAATGAGCAGTTCTTC
>TRBJ1-1|.|14|TRBV28|.
CASSFRGLGTEAFF
TGTGCCAGCAGTTTTAGGGGCTTGGGCACTGAAGCTTTCTTT
>TRBJ1-1|.|14|TRBV2|.
CASELVGANTEAFF
TGTGCCAGCGAGTTAGTAGGGGCGAACACTGAAGCTTTCTTT
>TRBJ2-1|.|16|TRBV7-9|.
CASSILSGVYFNEQFF
TGTGCCAGCAGCATTCTTTCGGGAGTGTACTTCAATGAGCAGTTCTTC
>TRBJ1-1|.|14|TRBV18|.
CASSPAGLDTEAFF
TGTGCCAGCTCACCGGCGGGTTTAGACACTGAAGCTTTCTTT
>TRBJ2-7|.|13|TRBV18|.
CASSLRGGDEQYF
TGTGCCAGCTCACTACGAGGGGGAGACGAGCAGTACTTC
>TRBJ2-7|.|12|TRBV19|.
CASSIGGYEQYF
TGTGCCAGTAGTATTGGCGGCTACGAGCAGTACTTC
>TRBJ2-2|.|14|TRBV6-5|.
CASRPTGITGELFF
TGTGCCAGCAGACCGACGGGGATCACCGGGGAGCTGTTTTTT
>TRBJ2-1|.|12|TRBV6-5|TRBD2
CASSWGGNEQFF
TGTGCCAGCAGTTGGGGGGGTAATGAGCAGTTCTTC
>TRBJ2-7|once|15|TRBV30|TRBD2
CAWSVPQRGTYEQYF
TGTGCCTGGAGTGTACCCCAGCGGGGGACCTACGAGCAGTACTTC
>TRBJ2-1|.|16|TRBV7-7|.
CASSLTSTNLRGEQFF
TGTGCTAGCAGCTTAACTTCCACTAACCTAAGGGGTGAGCAGTTCTTC
>TRBJ1-2|once|14|TRBV29-1|.
CSVEDTGMGYGYTF
TGCAGCGTTGAAGATACAGGGATGGGCTATGGCTACACCTTC
>TRBJ2-7|.|14|TRBV11-1|.
CASCDGTGVWEQYF
TGTGCCAGCTGCGATGGTACGGGAGTTTGGGAGCAGTACTTC
>TRBJ2-1|.|15|TRBV7-8|TRBD2
CASSLGLAGAGEQFF
TGTGCCAGCAGCCTGGGACTAGCGGGAGCCGGCGAGCAGTTCTTC
>TRBJ2-3|.|14|TRBV7-3|.
CASSLLARTDTQYF
TGTGCCAGCAGCTTACTAGCGAGGACAGATACGCAGTATTTT
>TRBJ1-2|.|15|TRBV5-1|.
CASSLDGGRTYGYIF
TGCGCCAGCAGCTTGGATGGAGGGCGGACCTATGGCTACATCTTC
>TRBJ1-6|.|12|TRBV6-5|.
CASRGYNSPLHF
TGTGCCAGCCGAGGGTATAATTCACCCCTCCACTTT
>TRBJ2-2|.|16|TRBV7-9|TRBD2
CASSLVEREYPGELFF
TGTGCCAGCAGCTTAGTGGAGCGGGAGTACCCCGGGGAGCTGTTTTTT
>TRBJ2-7|.|15|TRBV13|TRBD1
CASSLGTGGFYEQYF
TGTGCCAGCAGCTTAGGGACAGGGGGATTCTACGAGCAGTACTTC
>TRBJ2-6|.|19|TRBV5-1|TRBD1
CASSSSPPGQGSGANVLTF
TGCGCCAGCAGCTCCTCCCCGCCGGGACAGGGATCTGGGGCCAACGTCCTGACTTTC
>TRBJ2-7|.|14|TRBV5-6|.
CASSPGGAYDEQYF
TGTGCCAGCAGCCCCGGCGGGGCTTACGACGAGCAGTACTTC
>TRBJ2-5|.|15|TRBV28|TRBD1
CASSLPGTGQETQYF
TGTGCCAGCAGTTTACCAGGGACAGGCCAAGAGACCCAGTACTTC
>TRBJ2-1|.|15|TRBV5-6|.
CASSLGVSRGNEQFF
TGTGCCAGCAGCTTGGGAGTGTCCCGAGGTAATGAGCAGTTCTTC
>TRBJ1-1|.|15|TRBV7-9|.
CASSLATVMNTEAFF
TGTGCCAGCAGCTTAGCGACAGTTATGAACACTGAAGCTTTCTTT
>TRBJ2-7|.|14|TRBV19|.
CASMQQGDTYEQYF
TGTGCCAGTATGCAACAGGGAGATACCTACGAGCAGTACTTC
>TRBJ2-2|once|16|TRBV27|TRBD2
CASSLGLAGNTGELFF
TGTGCCAGCAGTCTAGGACTAGCGGGAAACACCGGGGAGCTGTTTTTT
>TRBJ2-5|.|17|TRBV11-1|.
CASSQLRGARFGETQYF
TGTGCCAGCAGCCAACTTCGGGGGGCGCGTTTCGGGGAGACCCAGTACTTC
>TRBJ2-7|.|19|TRBV4-3|TRBD2
CASSQDAPGLAPPSYEQYF
TGCGCCAGCAGCCAAGATGCCCCCGGACTAGCGCCTCCCTCCTACGAGCAGTACTTC
>TRBJ2-7|.|14|TRBV25-1|TRBD2
CASSASGSTGEQYF
TGTGCCAGCAGTGCAAGCGGGAGTACGGGCGAGCAGTACTTC
>TRBJ2-3|.|13|TRBV5-3|.
CARSPRGTDTQYF
TGTGCCAGAAGCCCGAGAGGTACAGATACGCAGTATTTT
>TRBJ2-7|.|14|TRBV7-2|.
CASSLGGFSYEQYF
TGTGCCAGCAGCTTAGGCGGATTCTCCTACGAGCAGTACTTC
>TRBJ2-1|.|14|TRBV4-3|.
CASSRPGLYNEQFF
TGCGCCAGCAGCCGACCGGGACTTTACAATGAGCAGTTCTTC
>TRBJ2-7|.|16|TRBV5-4|TRBD1
CASSPKGAPISYEQYF
TGTGCCAGCAGCCCTAAGGGGGCTCCAATTTCCTACGAGCAGTACTTC